This T cell receptor beta chain emerged from a study of blood T cell repertoires in COVID-19. The CDR3 runs 18 residues. The V and J ends lost 5 bases and 1 base, in that order; junction bases with no gene match: 13. CDR1 is MNHEY and CDR2 is SMNVEV in the germline V gene (reference sequence). The assay was immunoSEQ multiplex PCR, and TCRdb's table has in-frame clones only and misses some. The repertoire includes approximately 350,000 clones, around 83% of them detected once, and roughly 5.1% sits in the top ten. This clone turned up a few times. The TCR sequence derives from a woman aged 45-60 years who had recovered from COVID-19. J is TRBJ2-3 and V is TRBV27; TRBD2 matches 9 bases. Sequencing was done on a sample of PBMCs or T cells enriched from blood (not recorded which). The CDR3 protein is CASSAGASGAGGTDTQYF. In DNA form, the CDR3 reads TGTGCCAGCAGTGCTGGGGCTAGCGGGGCCGGGGGCACAGATACGCAGTATTTT.